The 32 T cell receptor beta chains given below trace back to one sample, sequenced in a study of T-cell memory formation after mild COVID-19. In TCRdb, the 5' RACE reads were re-called with MiXCR into one record per CDR3 protein. The data show under 250,000 distinct CDR3 sequences, with more than 8% seen just once and around 3.4% held by the top ten. Source material: PBMCs or a T cell subset sorted from them (not recorded which). All receptors derive from a man between 18 and 35 years old who had mild COVID-19 (a few samples of this study predate the infection). Cell type and time point are not known.

This clonotype showed up many times. The V and J genes are TRBV12-3 or TRBV12-4 and TRBJ2-7; 8 bases are a match to TRBD1. The length of the CDR3 is 12 residues. V dropped 5 bases and J dropped 6; count of bases not matched to a gene: 3. The DNA for the CDR3 is TGTGCCAGCAGTCTCACAGGGGGCGAGCAGTACTTC. This gives the protein CASSLTGGEQYF.

There are many counts of this clonotype. The rearrangement links TRBV20-1 to TRBJ2-3; the D is unclear. This CDR3 is built from 13 residues. Germline V gene lookup returns CDR1 DFQATT and CDR2 SNEGSKA (reference sequence). The V end lost 5 bases, the J end lost 0 bases, and 9 bases lay between the germline ends. The CDR3 DNA reads TGCAGTGCTCTCGGTTCTAGCACAGATACGCAGTATTTT. It translates to CSALGSSTDTQYF.

In its sample, this clonotype was seen a few times. This rearrangement joins TRBV4-3 to TRBJ1-1, with D tentatively TRBD1 (6 bases). Germline V gene lookup returns CDR1 LGHNA and CDR2 YSLEER. The V and J ends lost 3 bases and 4 bases respectively, with 12 bases between them. The CDR3 covers 14 residues. The CDR3 sequence is CASSHTGLGTEAFF. CDR3 DNA sequence: TGCGCCAGCAGCCACACAGGGCTGGGCACTGAAGCTTTCTTT.

The rearrangement joins TRBV3-1 to TRBJ2-7; 8 bases match TRBD1. The CDR3 is 15 residues long. V dropped 4 bases and J dropped 1; count of bases not matched to a gene: 6. Per germline, CDR1 LGHDT and CDR2 YNNKEL (reference sequence). CDR3 in DNA: TGTGCCAGCAGCCCCCGGGGACAGGTTTCCTACGAGCAGTACTTC. Protein product: CASSPRGQVSYEQYF.

This chain joins TRBV20-1 and TRBJ2-1, with TRBD2 matching over 9 bases. Trimming at V came to 1 base and at J to 4 bases, leaving 11 bases not matched to a gene. Germline loops: CDR1 DFQATT, CDR2 SNEGSKA (reference sequence). The CDR3 has 17 residues. As DNA, the CDR3 is TGCAGTGCTAGAGGCGGGGGGGCTGGAGTGTTGTACAATGAGCAGTTCTTC. Amino acids: CSARGGGAGVLYNEQFF.

The table lists this clonotype with a few counts. This chain links TRBV24-1 with TRBJ2-1; 8 bases fit TRBD2. The CDR3 contains 12 residues. Germline V gives CDR1 KGHDR, CDR2 SFDVKD. Unmatched junction bases numbered 4, after V lost 4 bases and J lost 12 bases. The CDR3 here is CATSDLAGGQFF. For the CDR3, the DNA is TGTGCCACCAGTGACCTTGCGGGGGGGCAGTTCTTC.

J is TRBJ2-3 and V is TRBV7-3; no clear D. V was clipped by 2 bases and J by 2 bases, with 5 bases between them. The CDR3 length is 13 residues. The germline gives CDR1 SGHTA, CDR2 FQGTGA. CDR3 in amino acids: CASSLLNTDTQYF. CDR3 nucleotide sequence: TGTGCCAGCAGCTTACTAAACACAGATACGCAGTATTTT.

This clonotype has ten or more counts. The V gene is TRBV7-3, the J gene TRBJ2-1; D possibly corresponds to TRBD1 (6 bases). Trimming cost V 5 bases and J 5 bases, with 16 bases left between them. Looked up from germline, CDR1 is SGHTA and CDR2 is FQGTGA. The CDR3 is 15 residues long. This CDR3 is CASSKQGGRNNEQFF. CDR3 nucleotides: TGTGCCAGCAGCAAACAGGGTGGTAGGAACAATGAGCAGTTCTTC.

This clonotype was seen more than once but under ten times. The rearrangement joins TRBV20-1 to TRBJ2-1; TRBD1 matches 9 bases. V dropped 6 bases and J dropped 6; count of bases not matched to a gene: 9. Germline-derived CDR1 and CDR2 are DFQATT and SNEGSKA (reference sequence). The CDR3 length is 14 residues. CDR3 DNA: TGCAGTGCCATTCCGGGACAGGGTTTCAATGAGCAGTTCTTC. Residues: CSAIPGQGFNEQFF.

This chain links TRBV5-1 with TRBJ2-5; D perhaps matches TRBD2 (5 bases). The CDR3 length is 15 residues. V was pared by 2 bases and J by 5 bases, with 16 bases between. Germline V gene data show CDR1 as SGHRS and CDR2 as YFSETQ. The CDR3 loop reads CASSLLDGGEETQYF. CDR3 DNA: TGCGCCAGCAGCTTACTAGATGGCGGTGAGGAGACCCAGTACTTC.

This clonotype was picked up a small number of times. The CDR3 reads CASSQVPSGGGEQYF. For the CDR3, the DNA is TGTGCCAGCAGCCAGGTTCCTAGCGGGGGCGGCGAGCAGTACTTC. The V gene is TRBV3-1, the J gene TRBJ2-7; 10 bases map to TRBD2. Germline V gene data show CDR1 as LGHDT and CDR2 as YNNKEL (reference sequence). This CDR3 has 15 amino acids. The J segment lost 6 bases and the V segment lost 3 bases, leaving 8 bases of the junction unmatched.

This clonotype was observed a few times. The chain couples TRBV15 to TRBJ1-5; 7 bases map to TRBD1. Germline trimming cut 0 bases from V and 4 bases from J; bases unmatched to any gene: 3. The CDR3 sequence is 15 residues long. Germline V gene lookup returns CDR1 LNHNV and CDR2 YYDKDF (reference sequence). Here the CDR3 reads CATSRDRQGNQPQHF. CDR3 coding DNA: TGTGCCACCAGCAGAGATAGACAGGGAAATCAGCCCCAGCATTTT.

This clonotype was observed a few times. The J gene is TRBJ1-1, the V gene TRBV11-1, with 7 bases lining up with TRBD1. The length of the CDR3 is 15 residues. V lost 6 bases, J lost 2 bases, and 9 bases stayed unmatched. The germline CDR1 and CDR2 sequences are SGHAT and FQDESV (reference sequence). The CDR3 DNA follows: TGTGCCAGCAGTCGATCTGGGACAGACAACACTGAAGCTTTCTTT. Its protein product is CASSRSGTDNTEAFF.

The chain carries TRBV4-1 and TRBJ2-4, with 9 bases that match TRBD1. The CDR3 sequence is 15 residues long. V shed 2 bases, J shed 7 bases, and the junction held 6 bases outside the gene matches. Germline lookup yields CDR1 MGHRA and CDR2 YSYEKL. In nucleotides, the CDR3 is TGCGCCAGCAGCCAATTCTTCGGACAGGGGAACATTCAGTACTTC. This gives the protein CASSQFFGQGNIQYF.

V gene TRBV5-4 combines with J gene TRBJ2-1; a weak D match, TRBD1 (5 bases). Germline lookup yields CDR1 SGHNT and CDR2 YYREEE (reference sequence). Trimming pared 0 bases from V and 0 bases from J, leaving 7 bases between. This CDR3 contains 15 residues. CDR3 loop: CASSLATASYNEQFF. For the CDR3, the DNA is TGTGCCAGCAGCTTGGCGACAGCCTCCTACAATGAGCAGTTCTTC.

This clonotype has a count of ten or more. V usage is TRBV18 and J usage is TRBJ2-1; 13 bases align to TRBD2. V lost 5 bases, J lost 3 bases, and 4 bases stayed unmatched. CDR3 length equals 16 residues. The germline V gene encodes CDR1 KGHSH and CDR2 LQKENI. The CDR3 DNA reads as TGTGCCAGCTCAAAGACTAGCGGGGGGCGCTACAATGAGCAGTTCTTC. Translating gives CASSKTSGGRYNEQFF.

This clonotype was seen just once. The V and J genes are TRBV30 and TRBJ1-2; D remains unclear. Germline CDR1 is GTSNPN and CDR2 is SVGIG (reference sequence). This CDR3 is 11 amino acids long. The ends were cut back, 3 bases at V and 12 bases at J, with 14 bases in the middle. CDR3: CAWSALIRHTF. The DNA of the CDR3 is TGTGCCTGGAGCGCCCTTATTCGCCACACCTTC. Complete variable domain (other parts from reference TRBV30 and TRBJ1-2): SQTIHQWPATLVQPVGSPLSLECTVEGTSNPNLYWYRQAAGRGLQLLFYSVGIGQISSEVPQNLSASRPQDRQFILSSKKLLLSDSGFYLCAWSALIRHTFGSGTRLTVV.

This clonotype was detected many times. This chain links TRBV6-2 or TRBV6-3 with TRBJ2-3; TRBD1 matches at 8 bases. Germline loops: CDR1 MNHEY, CDR2 SVGEGT. Trimming at V came to 1 base and at J to 4 bases, leaving 1 base not matched to a gene. The CDR3 is 14 amino acids. In DNA, the CDR3 is TGTGCCAGCAGTTACTTGGACAGGGCAGATACGCAGTATTTT. Amino acid sequence: CASSYLDRADTQYF.

This clonotype has just a few counts. The chain carries TRBV5-1 and TRBJ2-3; 7 nucleotides align to TRBD1. The germline gives CDR1 SGHRS, CDR2 YFSETQ. The CDR3 totals 16 residues. Trimming took 3 bases from V and 2 from J; bases not matched to a gene: 9. CDR3 nucleotide sequence: TGCGCCAGCAGCTCGGGGACAGAGCTATCCACAGATACGCAGTATTTT. It codes for CASSSGTELSTDTQYF.

V and J are TRBV7-9 and TRBJ2-1, with no clear D. There are 13 residues in the CDR3. Germline values: CDR1 SEHNR, CDR2 FQNEAQ (reference sequence). V lost 6 bases and J 7 bases, leaving 13 bases between the germline ends. The CDR3 DNA is TGTGCCAGCAGTTTTTTTCCAGTAAATGAGCAGTTCTTC. Encoded protein: CASSFFPVNEQFF.

This clonotype appeared a few times. V gene TRBV28 combines with J gene TRBJ2-5, with D possibly being TRBD1 or TRBD2 (5 bases each). This CDR3 has 13 residues. Germline V lookup: CDR1 MDHEN, CDR2 SYDVKM. The V end was cut by 10 bases, the J end by 4 bases, with 16 bases between. The CDR3 DNA sequence: TGTGCCACCGAGAGGGGAGCTCGAGAGACCCAGTACTTC. It codes for CATERGARETQYF.

There are a few counts of this clonotype. This rearrangement joins TRBV20-1 to TRBJ2-3; 10 bases are a match to TRBD1. With 5 bases clipped from V and 6 bases from J, the junction kept 8 bases outside the gene matches. The CDR3 has 14 amino acids. In germline, CDR1 is DFQATT, CDR2 SNEGSKA (reference sequence). The CDR3, as DNA: TGCAGTGCTCCCAGGGACAGGGGATGGGATACGCAGTATTTT. Its translation is CSAPRDRGWDTQYF.

In its sample, this clonotype was seen many times. The chain combines TRBV5-1 with TRBJ2-1, with 14 bases lining up with TRBD2. V shed 6 bases, J shed 8 bases, and the junction held 7 bases outside the gene matches. This CDR3 is 15 amino acids long. The germline gives CDR1 SGHRS, CDR2 YFSETQ. CDR3 amino acids: CASTPGLAGVYEQFF. The DNA of the CDR3 is TGCGCCAGCACGCCGGGACTAGCGGGGGTCTATGAGCAGTTCTTC.

In its sample, this clonotype was seen many times. V and J are TRBV5-1 and TRBJ2-3; D gene uncertain. Trimming cost V 4 bases and J 6 bases, with 15 bases left between them. The V gene's germline CDR1 is SGHRS and CDR2 YFSETQ. There are 14 residues in the CDR3. CDR3 sequence: CASSPPLAADTQYF. The CDR3 bases are TGCGCCAGCAGCCCCCCCCTGGCCGCGGATACGCAGTATTTT.

Only a few counts were recorded for this clonotype. This chain joins TRBV7-9 and TRBJ1-2; D might be TRBD1 (6 bases). Germline values: CDR1 SEHNR, CDR2 FQNEAQ (reference sequence). Deletions cut 0 bases from V and 7 bases from J, with 15 bases between. CDR3 length: 15 amino acids. CDR3 sequence (DNA): TGTGCCAGCAGCTTAGCGGGGGCCGGGCTCTCTGGCTACACCTTC. Translation: CASSLAGAGLSGYTF.

This clonotype was picked up a small number of times. J is TRBJ2-3 and V is TRBV6-2 or TRBV6-3; 7 bases align to TRBD1. The CDR3 totals 16 residues. Germline CDR1 and CDR2: MNHEY and SVGEGT. J was trimmed by 0 bases and V by 4 bases; bases with no gene match: 7. This CDR3 reads CASSSPTGISTDTQYF. For the CDR3, the DNA is TGTGCCAGCAGTTCCCCGACAGGGATAAGCACAGATACGCAGTATTTT.

This clonotype has only a few counts. This rearrangement joins TRBV25-1 to TRBJ1-3; 10 bases line up with TRBD1. J gave up 5 bases and V 3 bases, and 1 base lay outside the gene matches. Germline values: CDR1 MGHDK, CDR2 SYGVNS. The CDR3 has 14 amino acids. CDR3 sequence: CASSETGGRNTIYF. DNA for the CDR3: TGTGCCAGCAGTGAGACAGGGGGCAGAAACACCATATATTTT. The full variable domain, its missing parts supplied by reference TRBV25-1 and TRBJ1-3, is EADIYQTPRYLVIGTGKKITLECSQTMGHDKMYWYQQDPGMELHLIHYSYGVNSTEKGDLSSESTVSRIRTEHFPLTLESARPSHTSQYLCASSETGGRNTIYFGEGSWLTVV.

This clonotype was seen a handful of times. The CDR3 protein is CASRRSGANVLTF. CDR3 in DNA: TGTGCCAGCAGACGCTCTGGGGCCAACGTCCTGACTTTC. The gene calls are TRBV28 and TRBJ2-6; D unresolved. V was shortened by 6 bases and J by 0 bases, with 3 bases between the two germline ends. The germline CDR1 and CDR2 sequences are MDHEN and SYDVKM. This CDR3 contains 13 residues.

Ten or more counts support this clonotype. The chain is built from TRBV4-3 and TRBJ2-3; TRBD2 is a possible D gene (6 bases). The CDR3 consists of 15 residues. Trimming left V 0 bases short and J 2 bases short, with 9 bases between. From germline, CDR1 is LGHNA and CDR2 YSLEER. The CDR3 DNA follows: TGCGCCAGCAGCCAAGAGCGGGGAACCACAGATACGCAGTATTTT. Translating it yields CASSQERGTTDTQYF.

In its sample, this clonotype was seen a few times. This chain joins TRBV6-2 or TRBV6-3 and TRBJ2-2, with 8 bases matching TRBD2. CDR1 MNHEY and CDR2 SVGEGT come from the germline V gene. The CDR3 covers 14 residues. Germline trimming cut 6 bases from V and 7 bases from J; bases unmatched to any gene: 7. The CDR3 DNA reads TGTGCCAGCAGACCGGGACTAGACCTCGGGGAGCTGTTTTTT. Translated, it gives CASRPGLDLGELFF.

The rearrangement links TRBV4-2 to TRBJ1-2; no definite D call. Trimming removed 1 base from V and 2 bases from J, with 8 bases in between. CDR1 is LGHNA, CDR2 YNFKEQ, per germline. The CDR3 spans 14 residues. The CDR3 reads CASSQGEGNYGYTF. As DNA, the CDR3 is TGTGCCAGCAGCCAAGGTGAAGGAAACTATGGCTACACCTTC.

The chain carries TRBV4-2 and TRBJ1-2; no definite D call. In germline, CDR1 is LGHNA, CDR2 YNFKEQ. This CDR3 is 15 amino acids long. The ends were cut back, 0 bases at V and 7 bases at J, with 15 bases in the middle. This chain's CDR3 is CASSQEHLGYGGYTF. The CDR3 bases are TGTGCCAGCAGCCAAGAGCACCTGGGGTATGGTGGCTACACCTTC.